Detailed here is one T cell receptor (beta chain). The assay was immunoSEQ multiplex PCR, and TCRdb's table has in-frame clones only and misses some. The data contain about 240,000 clones, around 83% of them singletons. This entry comes from a study of blood T cell repertoires in COVID-19. The sequence was obtained from a woman between 55 and 75 years old with active or convalescent COVID-19. Sequenced input: peripheral blood.

CDR3 bases: TGCGCCAGCAGCGAACCTACAGGGGCTGGGGCCAACGTCCTGACTTTC. Encoded protein: CASSEPTGAGANVLTF. The chain has TRBV5-1 and TRBJ2-6, with TRBD1 matching over 7 bases. CDR1 and CDR2 (germline): SGHRS, YFSETQ. The CDR3 runs 16 residues. Trimming removed 4 bases from V and 2 bases from J; junction bases left unmatched: 6.